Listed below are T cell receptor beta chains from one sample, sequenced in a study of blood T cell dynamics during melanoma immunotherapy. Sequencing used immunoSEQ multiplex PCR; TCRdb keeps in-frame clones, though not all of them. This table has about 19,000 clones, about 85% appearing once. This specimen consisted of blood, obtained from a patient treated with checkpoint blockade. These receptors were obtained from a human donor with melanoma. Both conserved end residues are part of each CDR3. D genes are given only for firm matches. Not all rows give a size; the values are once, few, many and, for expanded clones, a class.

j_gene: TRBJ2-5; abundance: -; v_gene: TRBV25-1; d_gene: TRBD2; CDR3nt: TGTGCCAGCACTCCCCCGGGACTAGCGGGACGGGGGACCCAGTACTTC; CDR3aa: CASTPPGLAGRGTQYF
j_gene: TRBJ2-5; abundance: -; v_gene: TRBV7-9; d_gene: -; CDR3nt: TGTGCCAGCACCTCAGGCCAAGAGACCCAGTACTTC; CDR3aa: CASTSGQETQYF
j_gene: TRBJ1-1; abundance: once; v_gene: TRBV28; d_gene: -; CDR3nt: TGTGCCAGCAGTTTTGGGGGGGCAGGGTTGTTCACTGAAGCTTTCTTT; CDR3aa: CASSFGGAGLFTEAFF
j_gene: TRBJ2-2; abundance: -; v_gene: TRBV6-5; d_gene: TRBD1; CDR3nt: TGTGCCGTTCGGGGACAGGCGCACACCGGGGAGCTGTTTTTT; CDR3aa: CAVRGQAHTGELFF
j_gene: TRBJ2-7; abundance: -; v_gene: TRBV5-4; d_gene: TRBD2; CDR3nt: TGTGCCAGCGGTTCCGGGGAGGGCACCTACGAGCAGTACTTC; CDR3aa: CASGSGEGTYEQYF
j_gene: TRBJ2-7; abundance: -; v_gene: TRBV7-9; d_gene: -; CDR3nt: TGTGCCAGCAGCCTTCAGGGATACGAGCAGTACTTC; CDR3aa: CASSLQGYEQYF
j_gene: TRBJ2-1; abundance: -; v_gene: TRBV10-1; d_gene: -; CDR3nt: TGCGCCAGCAGCCATCCGTCTCCCTATCTATACAATGAGCAGTTCTTC; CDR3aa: CASSHPSPYLYNEQFF
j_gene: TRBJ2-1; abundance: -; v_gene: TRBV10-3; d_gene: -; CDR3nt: TGTGCCATCAGTGTCCGGGTCTTAAATGAGCAGTTCTTC; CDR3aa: CAISVRVLNEQFF
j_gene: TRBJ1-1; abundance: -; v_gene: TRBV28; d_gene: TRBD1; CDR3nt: TGTGCCAGCAGGCTCCAGGGGGCGTTAAAGAACACTGAAGCTTTCTTT; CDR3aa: CASRLQGALKNTEAFF
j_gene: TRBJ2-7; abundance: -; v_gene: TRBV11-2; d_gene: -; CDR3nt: TGTGCCAGCAGCTTAGGGGACGGGGGTGAGCAGTACTTC; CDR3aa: CASSLGDGGEQYF
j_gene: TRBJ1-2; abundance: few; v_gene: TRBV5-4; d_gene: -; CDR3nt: TGTGCCAGCGGGTTATACGGGGGCGCCGGGGTTGATGGCTACACCTTC; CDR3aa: CASGLYGGAGVDGYTF
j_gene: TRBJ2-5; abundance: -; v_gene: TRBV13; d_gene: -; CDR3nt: TGTGCCAGCAGCTTAGAGGGGGGACTACCATCTAAGACCCAGTACTTC; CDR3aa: CASSLEGGLPSKTQYF
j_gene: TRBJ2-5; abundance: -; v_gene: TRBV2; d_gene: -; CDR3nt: TGTGCCAGCAGTGGGGCCATCTCAGAGACCCAGTACTTC; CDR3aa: CASSGAISETQYF
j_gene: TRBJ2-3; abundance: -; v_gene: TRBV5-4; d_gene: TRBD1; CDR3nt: TGTGCCAGCAGCTTGACCCGGGGGACAGGGGGCCGGGATACGCAGTATTTT; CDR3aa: CASSLTRGTGGRDTQYF
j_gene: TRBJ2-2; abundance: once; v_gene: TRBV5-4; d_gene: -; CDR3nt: TGTGCCAGCCTTCCTAGTTTTGGCGGGGCGAACACCGGGGAGCTGTTTTTT; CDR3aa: CASLPSFGGANTGELFF
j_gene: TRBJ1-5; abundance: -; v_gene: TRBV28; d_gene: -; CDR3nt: TGTGCCAGCAGTTCAGGGAGGGCCCCATATAGCAATCAGCCCCAGCATTTT; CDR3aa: CASSSGRAPYSNQPQHF
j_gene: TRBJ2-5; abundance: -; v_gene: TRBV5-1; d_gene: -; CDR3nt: TGCGCCAGCAGTTCAGGGCTGGGAGAGACCCAGTACTTC; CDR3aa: CASSSGLGETQYF
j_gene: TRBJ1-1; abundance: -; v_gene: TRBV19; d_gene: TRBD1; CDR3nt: TGTGCCAGTAGTATGACACGGGTGGGACAGAGGTGGCGTAGGTCTGAAGCTTTCTTT; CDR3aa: CASSMTRVGQRWRRSEAFF
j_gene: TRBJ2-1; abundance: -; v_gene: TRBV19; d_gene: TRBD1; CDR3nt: TGTGCCAGTAGTAAACGGGGACAGGACTACAATGAGCAGTTCTTC; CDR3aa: CASSKRGQDYNEQFF
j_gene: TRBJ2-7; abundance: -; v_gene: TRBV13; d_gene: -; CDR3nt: TGTGCCAGCAGCTTCTCTCTTACAGGGTCCGAGCAGTACTTC; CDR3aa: CASSFSLTGSEQYF
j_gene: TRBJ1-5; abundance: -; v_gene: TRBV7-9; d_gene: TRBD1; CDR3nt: TGTGCCAGCAGCCCAGGGGGCATTGAGCCCCAGCATTTT; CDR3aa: CASSPGGIEPQHF
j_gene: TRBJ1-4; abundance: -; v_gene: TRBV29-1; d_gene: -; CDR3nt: TGCAGCGTTCACGGTGGGGGTAATGAAAAACTGTTTTTT; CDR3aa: CSVHGGGNEKLFF
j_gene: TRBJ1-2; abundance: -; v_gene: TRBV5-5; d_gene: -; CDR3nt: TGTGCCAGCAGCCTGGGCGACTATGGCTACACCTTC; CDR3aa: CASSLGDYGYTF
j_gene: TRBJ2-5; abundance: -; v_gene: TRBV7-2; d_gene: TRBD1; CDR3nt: TGTGCCAGCAGTTGGACAGGGGGCTTCCAAGAGACCCAGTACTTC; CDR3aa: CASSWTGGFQETQYF
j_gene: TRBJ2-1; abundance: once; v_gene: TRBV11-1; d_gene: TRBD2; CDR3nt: TGTGCCAGCAGCCCCCGACTAGCGGGAGCCCTGGGCAATGAGCAGTTCTTC; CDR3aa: CASSPRLAGALGNEQFF
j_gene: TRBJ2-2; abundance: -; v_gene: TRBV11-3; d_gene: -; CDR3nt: TGTGCCAGCAGCCCTGGGACGGGTGGAGCGACCGGGGAGCTGTTTTTT; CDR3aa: CASSPGTGGATGELFF
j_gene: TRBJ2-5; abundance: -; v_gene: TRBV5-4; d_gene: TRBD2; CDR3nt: TGTGCCAGCCGACTAGCGGGAGGGTATATGGAGACCCAGTACTTC; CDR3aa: CASRLAGGYMETQYF
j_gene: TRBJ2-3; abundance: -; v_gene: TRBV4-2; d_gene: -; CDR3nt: TGTGCCAGCAGCCCCATCGGGGGAGATCAATTAGGTACGCAGTATTTT; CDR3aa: CASSPIGGDQLGTQYF
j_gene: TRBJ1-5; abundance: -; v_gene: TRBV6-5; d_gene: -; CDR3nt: TGTGCCAGCAGTTACAGTCGCAATCAGCCCCAGCATTTT; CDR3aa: CASSYSRNQPQHF
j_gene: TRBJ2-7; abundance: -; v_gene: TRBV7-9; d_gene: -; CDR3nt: TGTGCCAGCAGCCAATCTCGGTACGAGCAGTACTTC; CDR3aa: CASSQSRYEQYF
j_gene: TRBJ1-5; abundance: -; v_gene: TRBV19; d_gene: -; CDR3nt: TGTGCCAGTAGTTACCCAGGGAGGGCTCAGCCCCAGCATTTT; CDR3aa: CASSYPGRAQPQHF
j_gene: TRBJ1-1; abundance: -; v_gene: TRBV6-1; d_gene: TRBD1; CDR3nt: TGTGCCAGCAGGCGACAGGGGGCCTCTGAAGCTTTCTTT; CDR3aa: CASRRQGASEAFF
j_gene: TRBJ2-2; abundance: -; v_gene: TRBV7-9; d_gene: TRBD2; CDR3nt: TGTGCCAGCAGCTTGGGACTAGCGGGCACCGGGGAGCTGTTTTTT; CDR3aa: CASSLGLAGTGELFF
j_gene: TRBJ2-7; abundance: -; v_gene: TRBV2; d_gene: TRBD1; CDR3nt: TGTGCCAGCAGTCGCGACAGGGCCGACGGCGAGCAGTACTTC; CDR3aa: CASSRDRADGEQYF
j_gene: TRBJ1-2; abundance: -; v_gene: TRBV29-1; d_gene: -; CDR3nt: TGCAGCGACCGTCGGGGCGATGGCTACACCTTC; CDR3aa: CSDRRGDGYTF
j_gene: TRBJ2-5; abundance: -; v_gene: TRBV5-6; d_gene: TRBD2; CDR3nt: TGTGCCAGCAGCCCCGGATTGCGGACTAGCGAGTCCCAAGAGACCCAGTACTTC; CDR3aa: CASSPGLRTSESQETQYF
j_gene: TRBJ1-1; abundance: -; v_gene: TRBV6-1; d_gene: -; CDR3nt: TGTGCCAGCAGTGACCAAGGGGACACTGAAGCTTTCTTT; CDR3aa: CASSDQGDTEAFF
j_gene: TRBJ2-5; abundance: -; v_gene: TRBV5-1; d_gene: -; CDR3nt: TGCGCCAGCAGCTTGGCGGTAGATGGAGAGACCCAGTACTTC; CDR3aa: CASSLAVDGETQYF
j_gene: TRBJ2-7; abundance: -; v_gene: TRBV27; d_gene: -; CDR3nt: TGTGCCAGCAGTTACGGGACCCAGGGTAGCGAGCAGTACTTC; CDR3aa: CASSYGTQGSEQYF
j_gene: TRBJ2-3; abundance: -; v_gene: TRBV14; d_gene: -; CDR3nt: TGTGCCAGCAGCCAAGATCGGGGGTTAGGGGGCACAGATACGCAGTATTTT; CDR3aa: CASSQDRGLGGTDTQYF
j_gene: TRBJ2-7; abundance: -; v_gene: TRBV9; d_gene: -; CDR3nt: TGTGCCAGCAGCGCCGGGACGGGGACATGGACTGACTACGAGCAGTACTTC; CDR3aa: CASSAGTGTWTDYEQYF